Below, 3 T cell receptor beta chains from the same sample are listed, as sequenced in a study of cytomegalovirus exposure and HLA in healthy donors. PCR primers comprised 60 Vbeta and 13 Jbeta primers. Here immunoSEQ multiplex PCR was the method, and the copy in TCRdb shows in-frame clones only, minus some. The sample has around 93,000 clones, roughly 67% seen once. Material for sequencing was PBMCs. The receptors here all came from a boy between 10 and 17 years old in good health and CMV-seropositive.

The V gene is TRBV2, the J gene TRBJ1-6, with 8 bases matching TRBD1. The CDR3 is made up of 15 amino acids. The germline V gene encodes CDR1 SNHLY and CDR2 FYNNEI. Trimming cost V 5 bases and J 4 bases; bases outside gene matches: 4. In DNA form, the CDR3 reads TGTGCCAGCAGTCCTCGGACAGGGTATAATTCACCCCTCCACTTT. This gives the protein CASSPRTGYNSPLHF.

The chain has TRBV7-9 and TRBJ2-7; a weak D match, TRBD1 (6 bases). The germline CDR1 and CDR2 sequences are SEHNR and FQNEAQ (reference sequence). This CDR3 contains 13 residues. Trimming removed 1 base at V and 6 bases at J, with 10 bases between. The CDR3: CASSLGGRLEQYF. CDR3 coding DNA: TGTGCCAGCAGCTTAGGGGGGCGGCTCGAGCAGTACTTC.

The V and J genes are TRBV27 and TRBJ1-1; possibly TRBD1 for D (5 bases). Germline V CDR1 and CDR2: MNHEY, SMNVEV (reference sequence). Trimming removed 2 bases from V and 3 bases from J, with 22 bases in between. The CDR3 consists of 18 residues. The CDR3 reads CASSLRTNAQGFDTEAFF. DNA of the CDR3: TGTGCCAGCAGTTTAAGAACAAACGCCCAGGGATTTGACACTGAAGCTTTCTTT.